A single sample gave rise to the 3 T cell receptor beta chains below, sequenced in a study of shared clonotypes between healthy human individuals. Only in-frame clones appear in the TCRdb table, and some are missing; sequencing was by immunoSEQ multiplex PCR. The table shows about 1.1 million clones, with 70% to 85% occurring only once. The sample taken for sequencing was memory CD4+ T cells from PBMCs. Indicated subset: CD45RA-negative fraction. The source of these receptors is a man between 18 and 29 years old in good health. Some clones in this sample may be carry-over from other donors' samples.

This clone was detected a few times. The rearrangement links TRBV7-3 to TRBJ2-1; 9 bases are a match to TRBD1. Germline V gives CDR1 SGHTA, CDR2 FQGTGA. The CDR3 is 14 residues long. The trim removed 6 bases at V and 5 bases at J, leaving 5 bases unmatched. CDR3 residues: CASSWRTGDNEQFF. CDR3 nucleotide sequence: TGTGCCAGCAGTTGGAGGACAGGGGACAATGAGCAGTTCTTC.

The gene calls are TRBV7-7 and TRBJ2-2, with TRBD1 matching over 11 bases. Losses at the gene ends were 5 bases for V and 7 bases for J; bases not matched to a gene: 12. This CDR3 spans 17 amino acids. The germline gives CDR1 SSHAT, CDR2 FNYEAQ (reference sequence). The CDR3: CASSPQLGTGGNGELFF. As DNA, the CDR3 is TGTGCCAGCAGCCCCCAGTTGGGGACAGGGGGAAACGGGGAGCTGTTTTTT.

The rearrangement links TRBV7-9 to TRBJ1-1, with D possibly being TRBD1 (6 bases). Germline V lookup: CDR1 SEHNR, CDR2 FQNEAQ (reference sequence). V lost 4 bases to trimming and J lost 2 bases, with 11 bases between them. The CDR3 runs 14 residues. CDR3 bases: TGTGCCAGCAGCTCGGGGGGCCGAAACACTGAAGCTTTCTTT. Translating gives CASSSGGRNTEAFF.